Detailed here is one T cell receptor (beta chain). Its specificity is unknown. These data come from a study of cytomegalovirus exposure and HLA in healthy donors. Study outcomes and limitations: A few CMV-associated chains proved CMV antigen-specific in vitro.

The CDR3 is 18 amino acids. The germline CDR1 and CDR2 sequences are SEHNR and FQNEAQ (reference sequence). The ends were cut back, 1 base at V and 5 bases at J, with 18 bases in the middle. The PCR used 60 Vbeta and 13 Jbeta primers. Sequenced by immunoSEQ multiplex PCR; TCRdb stores in-frame clones only, minus some. The data contain about 140,000 clones, 80% of them singletons. This TCR was sampled from a man in his fifties or sixties in good health and CMV-seronegative. Sequencing used PBMCs. The V call is TRBV7-9, the J call TRBJ1-6; D not resolved. Here the CDR3 reads CASSLEEYTSKDNSPLHF. The DNA of the CDR3 is TGTGCCAGCAGCTTAGAGGAGTACACCTCGAAGGATAATTCACCCCTCCACTTT.